The sequence of this TCR beta chain was determined in a study of blood T cells in healthy people across ages. Study-wide points: Diversity of TCR beta per million T cells declined in a roughly linear way with age. Calculation of diversity from one million T cells yielded estimates considered to be underestimates.

As to this clonotype: Antigen: not known.

Per sample, extraction of total RNA gave at least 6 micrograms in every case. Alongside a J-beta primer mix, a sample-barcoded 5' primer served in a second PCR lasting about 7 to 11 cycles. A single record per CDR3 protein comes from TCRdb applying MiXCR to the 5' RACE reads. The profile covers about a million distinct CDR3 sequences, with about 53% appearing a single time and about 22% taken by the ten largest. Trimming took off 6 bases at V and 0 bases at J, with 21 bases between the two ends. Per the germline V gene, CDR1 is DFQATT and CDR2 is SNEGSKA (reference sequence). The CDR3 contains 16 residues.

This receptor was obtained from a woman aged 55-69 years in good health. This rearrangement joins TRBV20-1 to TRBJ2-7; tentative D call: TRBD2 (6 bases). Sequencing was done on a sample of blood. The CDR3 protein is CSAVSQHGSFSYEQYF. Here the CDR3 DNA reads TGCAGTGCAGTCTCCCAACACGGGAGCTTCTCCTACGAGCAGTACTTC.